This T cell receptor (beta chain) appears in the sequencing data of a study of blood T cell repertoires in COVID-19. Study in general: The United States, Italy and Spain supplied acute and convalescent COVID-19 samples. Sources were T cells, B-cell-depleted T cells, or PBMCs; the material itself was cDNA or gDNA.

The CDR3 is 14 residues long. V was pared by 4 bases and J by 6 bases, with 15 bases between. The V gene's germline CDR1 is KGHDR and CDR2 SFDVKD. This clone was counted a single time. As originally analysed: Scientists estimated how many nucleated cells there were by amplifying reference gene primers. This table comes from immunoSEQ multiplex PCR, and its TCRdb copy is limited to in-frame clones, with some not included. V, J and clone size were drawn from that table, and D and trimming were deduced from the DNA. The sample yields around 130,000 clones, around 85% seen once. Sequencing used peripheral blood. The sequence was obtained from a woman aged 45-65 years with acute or convalescent COVID-19. The chain links TRBV24-1 to TRBJ2-7; a possible D gene is TRBD2 (6 bases). In DNA, the CDR3 is TGTGCCACCAGTGAGAGGGACTTTGGGGGCGAGCAGTACTTC. Translating gives CATSERDFGGEQYF.